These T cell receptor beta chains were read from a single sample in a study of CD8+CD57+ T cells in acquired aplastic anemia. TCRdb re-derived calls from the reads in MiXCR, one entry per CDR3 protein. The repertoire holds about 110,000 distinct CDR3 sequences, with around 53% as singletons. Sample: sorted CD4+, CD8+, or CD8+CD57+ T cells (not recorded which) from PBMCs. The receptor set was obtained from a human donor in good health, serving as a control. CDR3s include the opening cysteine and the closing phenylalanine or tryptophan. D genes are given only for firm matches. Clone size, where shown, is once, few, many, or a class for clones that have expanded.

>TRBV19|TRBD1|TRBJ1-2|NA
CASSPEGQNYGYTF
TGTGCCAGTAGTCCCGAGGGACAGAACTATGGCTACACCTTC
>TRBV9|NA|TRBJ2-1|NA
CTSSPGSDEQFF
TGTACCAGCAGCCCGGGATCTGATGAGCAGTTCTTC
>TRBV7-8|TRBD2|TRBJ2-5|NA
CASSMGSQRGETQYF
TGTGCCAGCAGCATGGGGAGTCAGCGGGGAGAGACCCAGTACTTC
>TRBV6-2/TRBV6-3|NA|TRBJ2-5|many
CASSHNSWETQYF
TGTGCCAGCAGTCACAACAGTTGGGAGACCCAGTACTTC
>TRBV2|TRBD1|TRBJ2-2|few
CASSAQGAKNTGELFF
TGTGCCAGCAGTGCACAGGGGGCAAAGAACACCGGGGAGCTGTTTTTT
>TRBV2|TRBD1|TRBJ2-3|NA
CASSVGQVDTQYF
TGTGCCAGCAGTGTGGGACAGGTAGATACGCAGTATTTT
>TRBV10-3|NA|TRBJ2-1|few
CAISATDSSSYNEQFF
TGTGCCATCAGTGCCACGGACAGTTCCTCCTACAATGAGCAGTTCTTC
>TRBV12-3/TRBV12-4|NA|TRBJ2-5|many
CASRIQGKQETQYF
TGTGCCAGCAGAATACAGGGAAAGCAAGAGACCCAGTACTTC
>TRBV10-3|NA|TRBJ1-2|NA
CAISEDELRGYTF
TGTGCCATCAGTGAGGACGAACTAAGGGGCTACACCTTC
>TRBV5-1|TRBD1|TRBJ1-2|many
CASSKTGDGPLDIYGYTF
TGCGCCAGCAGCAAGACAGGGGACGGCCCTCTAGATATCTATGGCTACACCTTC
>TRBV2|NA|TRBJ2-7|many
CASSEESPEQYF
TGTGCCAGCAGTGAAGAGAGTCCCGAGCAGTACTTC
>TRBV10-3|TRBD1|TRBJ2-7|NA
CAISESGQGALYEQYF
TGTGCCATCAGTGAGTCCGGACAGGGGGCCCTCTACGAGCAGTACTTC
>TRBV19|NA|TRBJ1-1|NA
CASSMVQGKNTEAFF
TGTGCCAGTAGTATGGTCCAGGGCAAGAACACTGAAGCTTTCTTT
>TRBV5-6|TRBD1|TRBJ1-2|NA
CASSSDRGDYGYTF
TGTGCCAGCAGCTCCGACAGGGGGGACTATGGCTACACCTTC
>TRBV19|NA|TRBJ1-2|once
CASSIKGMGDGYTF
TGTGCCAGTAGTATAAAAGGGATGGGAGATGGCTACACCTTC
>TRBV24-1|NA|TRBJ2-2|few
CATSDDLTEMGELFF
TGTGCCACCAGTGACGACCTAACGGAAATGGGGGAGCTGTTTTTT
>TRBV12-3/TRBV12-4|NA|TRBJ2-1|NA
CASSLSGAAYNEQFF
TGTGCCAGCAGTTTGTCAGGGGCCGCATACAATGAGCAGTTCTTC
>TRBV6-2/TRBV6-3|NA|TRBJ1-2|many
CASSPTEYGYTF
TGTGCCAGCAGTCCAACGGAGTATGGCTACACCTTC
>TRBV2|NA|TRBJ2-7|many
CASSESSSPYEQYF
TGTGCCAGCAGTGAATCGTCCAGTCCCTACGAGCAGTACTTC
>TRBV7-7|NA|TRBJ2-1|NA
CASSRGGSYNEQFF
TGTGCCAGCAGTCGAGGGGGTTCGTACAATGAGCAGTTCTTC
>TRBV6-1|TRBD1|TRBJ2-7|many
CASSPSTTGKAYEQYF
TGTGCCAGCAGCCCTTCCACGACAGGGAAGGCCTACGAGCAGTACTTC
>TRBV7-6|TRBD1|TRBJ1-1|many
CASSPRQGNPEAFF
TGTGCCAGCAGCCCCCGACAGGGGAACCCTGAAGCTTTCTTT
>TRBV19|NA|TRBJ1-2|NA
CASRDYGYTF
TGTGCCAGTCGGGACTATGGCTACACCTTC
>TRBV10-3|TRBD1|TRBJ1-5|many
CAISQGDLNNQPQHF
TGTGCCATCAGCCAGGGGGACCTTAACAATCAGCCCCAGCATTTT
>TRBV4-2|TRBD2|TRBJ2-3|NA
CASRRASGWGTDTQYF
TGTGCCAGCAGACGAGCTAGCGGTTGGGGCACGGATACGCAGTATTTT
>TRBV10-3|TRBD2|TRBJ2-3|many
CAIKGTSGGAVDTQYF
TGTGCCATCAAAGGGACTAGCGGGGGGGCCGTGGATACGCAGTATTTT
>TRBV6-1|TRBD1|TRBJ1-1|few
CASSSHRGRDTEAFF
TGTGCCAGCAGTAGCCACAGGGGTCGGGACACTGAAGCTTTCTTT
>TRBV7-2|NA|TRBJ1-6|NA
CASSLFAEESPLHF
TGTGCCAGCAGCTTATTTGCGGAGGAGTCACCCCTCCACTTT